Presented here are 9 T cell receptor beta chains from one specimen sequenced in a study of tumor and adjacent non-tumor tissue in lung cancer. This sample's RNA came from whole unsorted tissue. TCRbeta libraries were built with three rounds of nested PCR, modified from ARM-PCR. TCRdb called the multiplex PCR reads again in MiXCR, with one record for every CDR3 protein. Among approximately 90,000 distinct CDR3 sequences listed, approximately 70% were seen once. The specimen sequenced was lung tumor tissue. These receptors came from a man aged 60-69 years with non-small cell lung cancer.

The chain is built from TRBV29-1 and TRBJ2-6; 9 bases align to TRBD1. The germline CDR1 and CDR2 sequences are SQVTM and ANQGSEA. Unmatched junction bases numbered 13, after V lost 8 bases and J lost 5 bases. This CDR3 contains 16 residues. CDR3 in amino acids: CSILPEQGAWANVLTF. In nucleotides, the CDR3 is TGCAGCATTCTACCGGAACAGGGGGCTTGGGCCAACGTCCTGACTTTC.

Worth noting for this clonotype: This CDR3 is missing its conserved last phenylalanine or tryptophan, likely due to a read error. This chain links TRBV11-3 with TRBJ2-1; tentatively, D is TRBD1 (6 bases). CDR3 length equals 13 residues. The germline CDR1 and CDR2 sequences are SGHNT and YENEEA. For the CDR3, the DNA is TGTGCCAACAGCTCCGCCCTAGGGGGTGAGCAGTTCTTA. It translates to CANSSALGGEQFL.

Comment on this clonotype: An end of the junction does not agree with germline; a read error may underlie this. The genes are TRBV6-5 and TRBJ2-7; TRBD2 agrees at 8 bases. Germline-derived CDR1 and CDR2 are MNHEY and SVGAGI. The CDR3 sequence is 14 residues long. DNA of the CDR3: TGTGCCAGCAGTTGGGGACTAGGTGTTTACGAGCAATACTTC. It is translated as CASSWGLGVYEQYF.

Worth noting for this clonotype: One end of the junction is discordant with germline, which a read error may explain. The J gene is TRBJ1-5, the V gene TRBV29-1; 9 nucleotides line up with TRBD1. Germline V CDR1 and CDR2: SQVTM, ANQGSEA. The CDR3 length is 14 residues. The chain's CDR3 is CSVVWDREGLIQHF. The CDR3 nucleotides read TGCAGCGTTGTGTGGGACAGGGAGGGCCTGATCCAGCATTTC.

Comments on this clonotype: Its ends do not fully match the called genes, so a read error is possible. The chain recombines TRBV12-3 or TRBV12-4 with TRBJ1-5; maybe TRBD1 (5 bases). CDR3 size: 15 residues. Written as DNA, the CDR3 is TGTGCCAGCGTAAGGGGTGGGGGGTTCGGTCAGTCCCAACATTTT. As protein: CASVRGGGFGQSQHF.

The chain has TRBV11-3 and TRBJ2-1, with D unclear. Germline V gene sequence: CDR1 SGHNT, CDR2 YENEEA. The CDR3 totals 16 residues. V lost 1 base to trimming and J lost 0 bases, with 10 bases between them. In DNA, the CDR3 is TGTGCCAGCAGCTTAGGTCCTTGGGACTCCTACAATGAGCAGTTCTTC. It codes for CASSLGPWDSYNEQFF. The whole variable domain, remainder taken from reference TRBV11-3 and TRBJ2-1, is EAGVVQSPRYKIIEKKQPVAFWCNPISGHNTLYWYLQNLGQGPELLIRYENEEAVDDSQLPKDRFSAERLKGVDSTLKIQPAELGDSAVYLCASSLGPWDSYNEQFFGPGTRLTVL.

This clonotype was recorded a few times. The CDR3 DNA reads as TGTGCCAGCATCTCTCGTAGCGCAGGCTACGAGCAGTACTTC. It yields the protein CASISRSAGYEQYF. V usage is TRBV28 and J usage is TRBJ2-7; D is possibly TRBD2 (5 bases). The CDR3 loop spans 14 amino acids. The germline V and J ends were trimmed by 7 bases and 3 bases, with 16 bases remaining between them. CDR1 and CDR2 (germline): MDHEN, SYDVKM.

The chain combines TRBV20-1 with TRBJ1-5; D is unresolved. Germline loops: CDR1 DFQATT, CDR2 SNEGSKA (reference sequence). The V and J ends lost 5 bases and 6 bases respectively, with 20 bases between them. The CDR3 is 15 residues long. The CDR3 loop reads CSAGGNSYPAQPQHF. The CDR3 DNA reads TGCAGTGCTGGAGGTAACAGCTATCCTGCTCAGCCCCAGCATTTT.

This clonotype was detected many times. The chain couples TRBV5-4 to TRBJ2-2, with D perhaps TRBD1 (6 bases). The V end lost 2 bases, the J end lost 4 bases, and 9 bases lay between the germline ends. The CDR3 has 14 residues. CDR1 and CDR2 from the germline V gene are SGHNT and YYREEE (reference sequence). The CDR3 is CASSLGGITGELFF. The CDR3 DNA reads as TGTGCCAGCAGCTTAGGGGGAATCACCGGGGAGCTGTTTTTT.